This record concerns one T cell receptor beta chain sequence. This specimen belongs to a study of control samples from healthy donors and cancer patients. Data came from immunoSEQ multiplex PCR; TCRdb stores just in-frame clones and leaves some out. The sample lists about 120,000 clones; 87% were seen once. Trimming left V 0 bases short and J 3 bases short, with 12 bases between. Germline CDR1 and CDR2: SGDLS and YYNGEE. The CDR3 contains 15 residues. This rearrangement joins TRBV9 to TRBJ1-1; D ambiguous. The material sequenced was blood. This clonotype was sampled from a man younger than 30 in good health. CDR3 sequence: CASSVDPRRDTEAFF. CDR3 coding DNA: TGTGCCAGCAGCGTAGATCCCAGGAGAGACACTGAAGCTTTCTTT.